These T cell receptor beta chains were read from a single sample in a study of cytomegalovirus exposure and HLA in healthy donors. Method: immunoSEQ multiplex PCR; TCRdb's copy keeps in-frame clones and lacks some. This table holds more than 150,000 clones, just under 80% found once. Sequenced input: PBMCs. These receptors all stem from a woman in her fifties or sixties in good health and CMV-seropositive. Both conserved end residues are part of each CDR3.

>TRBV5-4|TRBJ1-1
CASRPDRGEFTEAFF
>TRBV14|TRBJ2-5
CASSQTLPSGGRARETQYF
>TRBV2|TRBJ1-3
CASSLRDTIYF
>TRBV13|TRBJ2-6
CASSRSGQSSGANVLTF
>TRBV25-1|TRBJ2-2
CASSEWNRRHTGELFF
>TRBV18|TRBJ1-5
CASSQTGNQPQHF
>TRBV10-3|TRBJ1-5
CAISDGQGQLSNQPQHF
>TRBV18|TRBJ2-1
CASSLMTSGRGSYNEQFF
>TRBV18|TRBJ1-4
CASSPQTGSDEKLFF
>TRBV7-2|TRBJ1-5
CASSKDRGQPQHF
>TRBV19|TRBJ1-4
CASSIRGTNEKLFF
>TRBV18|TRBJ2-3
CASSPPGQGSDTQYF
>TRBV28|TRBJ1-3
CASSTQGQGSGNTIYF
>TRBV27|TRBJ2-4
CATQGQAKNIQYF
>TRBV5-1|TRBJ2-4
CASSLEGLAGGDIQYF
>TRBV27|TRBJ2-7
CASSPSGGEQYF
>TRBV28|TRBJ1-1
CASRKGGEGMNTEAFF
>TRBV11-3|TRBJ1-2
CASTGDRGPNYGYTF
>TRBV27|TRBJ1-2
CASSFNRGVDGYTF
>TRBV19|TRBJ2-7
CASSIRGQGASYEQYF
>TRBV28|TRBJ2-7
CASSSIRGPHEQYF
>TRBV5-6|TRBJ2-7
CASSLGGGSYEQYF
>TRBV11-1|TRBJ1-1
CASSQWTGAAFF
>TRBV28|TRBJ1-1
CASSPRGGNTEAFF
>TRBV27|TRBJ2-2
CASSRGGELFF
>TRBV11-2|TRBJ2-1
CASSFQAGADNEQFF
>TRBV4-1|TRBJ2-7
CASSPGLAVRYEQYF
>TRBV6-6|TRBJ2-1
CASSYSSGNEQFF
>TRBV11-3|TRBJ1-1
CASSVDRVSWAFF
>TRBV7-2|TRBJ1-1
CASSLVSGVYSTEAFF
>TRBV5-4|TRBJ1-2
CASSLTANYGYTF
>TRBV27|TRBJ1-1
CASRDSNTEAFF
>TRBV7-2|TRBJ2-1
CASSLLSGTSGGYNEQFF
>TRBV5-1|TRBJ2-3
CAGAVGTGTDTQYF
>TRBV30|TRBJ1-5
CAWSVDRTGEPNQPQHF
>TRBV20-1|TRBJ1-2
CSATRPGGYTF
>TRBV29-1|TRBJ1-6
CSVQGQPNSPLHF
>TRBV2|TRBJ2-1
CASNGLAGSNEQFF
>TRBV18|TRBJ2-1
CASSPGEGEQFF
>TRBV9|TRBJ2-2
CASSEPGTSGSGELFF
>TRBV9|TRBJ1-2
CASSAVSGYGYTF
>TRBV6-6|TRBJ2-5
CASSRQGKRETQYF
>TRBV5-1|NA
CASSLVDRPYEQYF
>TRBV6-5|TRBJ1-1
CAVCPSIGGNTEAFF
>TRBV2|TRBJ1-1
CASRGTGAGTEAFF
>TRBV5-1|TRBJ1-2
CASSLEGESGLNYGYTF
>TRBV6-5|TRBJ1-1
CASSTGTGTEAFF
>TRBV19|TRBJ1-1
CASSPRDMNMNTEAFF
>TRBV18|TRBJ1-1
CASSPSRDSNTEAFF
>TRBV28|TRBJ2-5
CASSSPALAGGTQYF
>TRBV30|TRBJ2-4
CAWSVEGRNIQYF
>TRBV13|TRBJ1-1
CASSKDTLTEAFF
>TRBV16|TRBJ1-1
CASSRSDRTDTEAFF
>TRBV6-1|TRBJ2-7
CATTSLTGPYEQYF
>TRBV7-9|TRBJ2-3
CASSSPLTSGTPTDTQYF
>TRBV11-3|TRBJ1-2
CASSLSGGYGYTF
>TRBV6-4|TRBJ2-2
CASSATGATGELFF
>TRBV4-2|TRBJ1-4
CASSRRGATNEKLFF
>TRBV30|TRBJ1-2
CAWSPPGQAFFYGYTF
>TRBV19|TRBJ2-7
CASSPGTGGYEQYF